This TCR beta chain was recorded in a study of identical twins. A single record per CDR3 protein comes from TCRdb applying MiXCR to the 5' RACE reads. Here the sample spans 500,000 to 550,000 distinct CDR3 sequences, 20% to 25% being singletons. Turning to this clonotype: As yet, its antigen is unknown.

V was cut by 4 bases and J by 3 bases, with 9 bases left in between. The CDR3 totals 14 residues. From germline, CDR1 is MGHRA and CDR2 YSYEKL. Study-wide findings and caveats: Conclusions rested on cross-sectional statistics rather than following the same donors. Models underestimated how often monozygotic twins shared out-of-frame TCR alpha. Carriage of fewer insertions was seen in abundant cord blood beta clonotypes, whereas memory repertoires showed none.

Another study also made use of these data, one on yellow fever vaccine responses in identical twins. That report notes: The T cell response to vaccination in identical twins was reportedly partly convergent and partly personalized.

This rearrangement joins TRBV4-1 to TRBJ2-2; D possibly corresponds to TRBD2 (6 bases). Material for sequencing was CD4+ T cells sorted from blood. The receptor's source is a woman under 30 in good health. DNA of the CDR3: TGCGCCAGCAGCCGCAGACTAGACACCGGGGAGCTGTTTTTT. It codes for CASSRRLDTGELFF.